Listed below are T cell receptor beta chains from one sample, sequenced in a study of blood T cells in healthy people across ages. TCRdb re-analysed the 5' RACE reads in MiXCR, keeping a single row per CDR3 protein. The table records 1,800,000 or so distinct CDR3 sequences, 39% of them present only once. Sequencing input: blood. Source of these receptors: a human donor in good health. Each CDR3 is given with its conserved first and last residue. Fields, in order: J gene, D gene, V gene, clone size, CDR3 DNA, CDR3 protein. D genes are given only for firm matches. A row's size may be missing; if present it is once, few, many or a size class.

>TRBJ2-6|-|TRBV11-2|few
TGTGCCAGCACCCGGTTAAGGTCCTACTCTGGGGCCAACGTCCTGACTTTC
CASTRLRSYSGANVLTF
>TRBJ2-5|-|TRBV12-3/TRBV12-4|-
TGTGCCAGCAGTTCTTCCTATCCAGAGGGAGAGACCCAGTACTTC
CASSSSYPEGETQYF
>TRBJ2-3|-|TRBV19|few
TGTGCCAGTAGTATAGAATGGTCAGATACGCAGTATTTT
CASSIEWSDTQYF
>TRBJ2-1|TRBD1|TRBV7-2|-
TGTGCCAGCAGCTTATGGGGACAGGGTAAGGATGAGCAGTTCTTC
CASSLWGQGKDEQFF
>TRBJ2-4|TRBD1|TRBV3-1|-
TGTGCCAGCAGCAAGGGACAGGCGAAAAACATTCAGTACTTC
CASSKGQAKNIQYF
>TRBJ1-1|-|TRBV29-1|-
TGCAGCGTTGAAGCGCGGGGAGAGAGTAGGACTGAAGCTTTCTTT
CSVEARGESRTEAFF
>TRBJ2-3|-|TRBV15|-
TGTGCCACCAGCAGAGCTCCGTGGGTGGATACGCAGTATTTT
CATSRAPWVDTQYF
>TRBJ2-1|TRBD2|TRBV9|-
TGTGCCAGCAGCCCCATAGCGGGGGGGCGTAGAAATGAGCAGTTCTTC
CASSPIAGGRRNEQFF
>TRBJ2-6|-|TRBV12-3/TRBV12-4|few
TGTGCGCAGGGCCACCCCTCTGGGGCCAACGTCCTGACTTTC
CAQGHPSGANVLTF
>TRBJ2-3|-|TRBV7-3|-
TGTGCCAGCAGCTTAAGGGGTGTAAGAATTTCTAGCACAGATACGCAGTATTTT
CASSLRGVRISSTDTQYF
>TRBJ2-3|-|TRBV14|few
TGTGCCAGCAGACCGACCGGCACAGATACGCAGTATTTT
CASRPTGTDTQYF
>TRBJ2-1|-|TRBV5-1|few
TGCGCCAGCAGCCAGCGGTTCAAGGATGAGCAGTTCTTC
CASSQRFKDEQFF
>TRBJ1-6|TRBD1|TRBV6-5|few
TGTGCCAGCAGTTACAGGGGGCTTTATAATTCACCCCTCCACTTT
CASSYRGLYNSPLHF
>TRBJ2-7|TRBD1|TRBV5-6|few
TGTGCCAGCAGCTCCATGACAGGGGTCGTGGACGAGCAGTACTTC
CASSSMTGVVDEQYF
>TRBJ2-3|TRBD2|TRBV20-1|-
TGCAGTGCGTACCGGACTAGCGGGGGAACAGATACGCAGTATTTT
CSAYRTSGGTDTQYF
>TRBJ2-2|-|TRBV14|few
TGTGCCAGCAGCCAAGGTTGGCCGAACACCGGGGAGCTGTTTTTT
CASSQGWPNTGELFF
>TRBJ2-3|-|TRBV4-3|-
TGCGCCAGCACCTCCAACCCGCAGGCACCAGATGATACGCAGTATTTT
CASTSNPQAPDDTQYF
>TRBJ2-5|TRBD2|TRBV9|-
TGTGCCAACAGCTCGGGACTAGCACGGGAGACCCAGTACTTC
CANSSGLARETQYF
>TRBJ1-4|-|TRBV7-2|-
TGTGCCAGCAGCGGGGGCGGGGGAACAACTAATGAAAAACTGTTTTTT
CASSGGGGTTNEKLFF
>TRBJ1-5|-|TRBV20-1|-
TGCAGTGCCAGGAAGGGGCGCGGACTCGGGGGCAATCAGCCCCAGCATTTT
CSARKGRGLGGNQPQHF
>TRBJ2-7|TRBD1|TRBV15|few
TGTGCCACCAGCCGTGGGACAGGGGGCTACGAGCAGTACTTC
CATSRGTGGYEQYF
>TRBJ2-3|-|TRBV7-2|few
TGTGCCAGCAGCTCGCACCCGGCAGATACGCAGTATTTT
CASSSHPADTQYF